Below, 21 T cell receptor beta chains from the same sample are listed, as sequenced in a study of cytomegalovirus exposure and HLA in healthy donors (dated by TCRdb to about 2017). Library prep was done by the immunoSEQ multiplex PCR assay. The multiplex PCR relied on a mix of 60 forward primers for TCR Vbeta segments and 13 reverse primers for TCR Jbeta segments. TCRdb re-hosts the immuneACCESS table, in-frame sequences only. Its copies lack some clones; in the studies checked, an unresolved V gene accounts for under half of them, and the cause for the rest is not known. Within this sample are 110,000 to 150,000 clones, with around 78% of them counted one time only. The ten largest make up around 2.5% of the sample. The sequenced material came from PBMCs. The source of these receptors is a young woman in good health and CMV-seropositive.

The chain recombines TRBV7-9 with TRBJ2-1; maybe TRBD1 (6 bases). V lost 0 bases and J 1 base, leaving 19 bases between the germline ends. The length of the CDR3 is 19 residues. Germline V gene sequence: CDR1 SEHNR, CDR2 FQNEAQ (reference sequence). CDR3 residues: CASSLANREMVKSYNEQFF. The DNA of the CDR3 is TGTGCCAGCAGCTTAGCTAACAGGGAAATGGTTAAGTCCTACAATGAGCAGTTCTTC.

The chain links TRBV27 to TRBJ2-3; D call uncertain. The CDR3 length is 12 residues. Germline CDR1 MNHEY, CDR2 SMNVEV (reference sequence). Trimming cost V 5 bases and J 3 bases, with 6 bases left between them. This chain's CDR3 is CASSRLTDTQYF. The CDR3 DNA follows: TGTGCCAGCAGTCGGTTGACAGATACGCAGTATTTT.

The V and J genes are TRBV7-2 and TRBJ1-6; TRBD1 agrees at 7 bases. V gave up 0 bases and J gave up 11 bases; unmatched junction bases: 7. The CDR3 runs to 15 residues. Germline V gene data show CDR1 as SGHTA and CDR2 as FQGNSA. The CDR3 DNA reads as TGTGCCAGCAGCTTAGCAGAGGGGGCGCTTACACCCCTCCACTTT. Translation gives CASSLAEGALTPLHF.

The chain links TRBV10-3 to TRBJ2-5; 10 bases are shared with TRBD2. This CDR3 is 14 amino acids long. The V and J ends lost 7 bases and 4 bases, in that order; junction bases with no gene match: 6. From germline, CDR1 is ENHRY and CDR2 SYGVKD. The CDR3 coding sequence is TGTGCCATCAAGGCTAGCGGGGGACTAGAGACCCAGTACTTC. This codes for CAIKASGGLETQYF.

The V and J genes are TRBV7-6 and TRBJ2-7; D perhaps matches TRBD1 (5 bases). Trimming left V 0 bases short and J 4 bases short, with 13 bases between. The CDR3 is 15 residues long. The germline V gene encodes CDR1 SGHVS and CDR2 FNYEAQ. DNA for the CDR3: TGTGCCAGCAGCTTAGCTAGCCAGGGCCCGTACGAGCAGTACTTC. Translated, it gives CASSLASQGPYEQYF.

This rearrangement joins TRBV4-1 to TRBJ2-1; 8 positions agree with TRBD2. The V gene end was trimmed by 0 bases and the J gene end by 2 bases; junction bases not matched to a gene: 9. The germline CDR1 and CDR2 sequences are MGHRA and YSYEKL. The CDR3 sequence is 18 residues long. The CDR3 here is CASSQDVGRGAPYNEQFF. The CDR3 bases are TGCGCCAGCAGCCAAGATGTGGGGCGGGGGGCCCCCTACAATGAGCAGTTCTTC.

The rearrangement joins TRBV19 to TRBJ1-1; D is possibly TRBD1 (6 bases). V was trimmed by 10 bases and J by 2 bases, leaving 14 bases between them. The germline V gene has CDR1 LNHDA and CDR2 SQIVND (reference sequence). The CDR3 has 13 amino acids. The CDR3, as DNA: TGTGCCACCGCGGGGGCGATTAACACTGAAGCTTTCTTT. It is translated as CATAGAINTEAFF.

This clone was observed a handful of times. CDR3 nucleotides: TGTGCCTGGAGTTCTCCCGGGACAGGGGCCTATGGCTACACCTTC. This codes for CAWSSPGTGAYGYTF. The chain uses TRBV30 and TRBJ1-2, with TRBD1 matching 10 bases. This CDR3 comprises 15 residues. Trimming at V came to 2 bases and at J to 4 bases, leaving 7 bases not matched to a gene. CDR1 GTSNPN and CDR2 SVGIG come from the germline V gene (reference sequence). Full variable domain (missing parts from reference TRBV30 and TRBJ1-2): SQTIHQWPATLVQPVGSPLSLECTVEGTSNPNLYWYRQAAGRGLQLLFYSVGIGQISSEVPQNLSASRPQDRQFILSSKKLLLSDSGFYLCAWSSPGTGAYGYTFGSGTRLTVV.

This chain connects TRBV12-5 to TRBJ2-3; D possibly corresponds to TRBD2 (5 bases). Germline loops: CDR1 LGHNT, CDR2 FRNRAP. The CDR3 totals 13 residues. V lost 8 bases, J lost 5 bases, and 14 bases lay in between. CDR3 bases: TGTGCTAGTTCCCAATATGCGGGAGATACGCAGTATTTT. Encoded protein: CASSQYAGDTQYF.

Details on this clone: The germline gene is not matched at one end of the junction; a read error may be the cause. The gene calls are TRBV7-2 and TRBJ1-4; 8 nucleotides line up with TRBD1. The length of the CDR3 is 16 residues. Germline V CDR1 and CDR2: SGHTA, FQGNSA. The CDR3 nucleotides are TGTGCCAGCCGCGACAGGGGTTGGAGGCCTAAAGAAAAACTGTTTTTT. It yields the protein CASRDRGWRPKEKLFF.

The V and J genes are TRBV7-8 and TRBJ2-7, with 7 bases matching TRBD2. In germline, CDR1 is SGHVS, CDR2 FQNEAQ. V lost 0 bases and J lost 7; bases outside the gene matches: 18. There are 18 residues in the CDR3. CDR3 residues: CASSLAPGGRGALREQYF. The CDR3 region has the DNA TGTGCCAGCAGCTTAGCACCCGGGGGGAGGGGCGCTTTGCGGGAGCAGTACTTC. Together with reference TRBV7-8 and TRBJ2-7, the CDR3 gives the full variable domain: GAGVSQSPRYKVAKRGQDVALRCDPISGHVSLFWYQQALGQGPEFLTYFQNEAQLDKSGLPSDRFFAERPEGSVSTLKIQRTQQEDSAVYLCASSLAPGGRGALREQYFGPGTRLTVT.

This rearrangement joins TRBV13 to TRBJ2-7, with TRBD1 matching over 9 bases. The germline gives CDR1 PRHDT, CDR2 FYEKMQ (reference sequence). CDR3 length: 15 residues. The junction had 7 bases not matched to a gene; V was cut back by 5 bases and J by 2 bases. The CDR3 DNA follows: TGTGCCAGCAGCCCGGGACAGGGTAGGACCTACGAGCAGTACTTC. This encodes CASSPGQGRTYEQYF.

In DNA, the CDR3 is TGCGCCAGCAGCCAAGGGGCCCAGCGGGGGGGCCGGGGAGATACGCAGTATTTT. This sequence encodes CASSQGAQRGGRGDTQYF. The chain uses TRBV4-3 and TRBJ2-3, with 10 bases lining up with TRBD2. V shed 1 base and J 5 bases; nucleotides not matched to a gene: 12. The CDR3 spans 18 residues. Per the germline V gene, CDR1 is LGHNA and CDR2 is YSLEER.

The chain has TRBV6-5 and TRBJ2-2; D gene ambiguous. CDR3 length equals 14 residues. Between the trimmed V and J ends, which lost 5 bases and 5 bases, there was a span of 12 bases. CDR1 and CDR2 from the germline V gene are MNHEY and SVGAGI. CDR3 DNA sequence: TGTGCCAGCAGTCCTACCGGTCGGACCGGGGAGCTGTTTTTT. Protein: CASSPTGRTGELFF.

The genes are TRBV18 and TRBJ2-5; D is uncertain. CDR1 and CDR2 (germline): KGHSH, LQKENI. Trimming left V 0 bases short and J 4 bases short, with 3 bases between. This CDR3 contains 12 residues. CDR3 amino acids: CASSPPRETQYF. The CDR3 nucleotides read TGTGCCAGCTCACCACCTCGAGAGACCCAGTACTTC.

J is TRBJ1-3 and V is TRBV5-1; the D gene is possibly TRBD1 (6 bases). The CDR3 runs to 17 residues. The ends were cut back, 0 bases at V and 3 bases at J, with 16 bases in the middle. Germline CDR1 and CDR2: SGHRS and YFSETQ. CDR3 DNA sequence: TGCGCCAGCAGCTTGGCGTCAGGGGCAACGGGTGGAAACACCATATATTTT. Protein sequence: CASSLASGATGGNTIYF.

Only one count was recorded for this clone. The sample holds other DNA sequences that translate to the same CDR3. The rearrangement joins TRBV25-1 to TRBJ1-1; TRBD1 matches at 9 bases. With V trimmed by 1 base and J by 3 bases, 3 bases remained unmatched. There are 15 residues in the CDR3. Germline CDR1 MGHDK, CDR2 SYGVNS. The CDR3 protein is CASSEWTGAYTEAFF. The CDR3 region has the DNA TGTGCCAGCAGTGAATGGACAGGGGCCTACACTGAAGCTTTCTTT.

The chain is built from TRBV5-6 and TRBJ1-1; the D is unclear. V was trimmed by 0 bases and J by 3 bases, leaving 3 bases between them. The CDR3 has 12 amino acids. Germline assignment: CDR1 SGHDT and CDR2 YYEEEE. Here the CDR3 reads CASSLAYTEAFF. The CDR3 DNA follows: TGTGCCAGCAGCTTGGCGTACACTGAAGCTTTCTTT.

This sequence joins TRBV10-1 and TRBJ1-2, with 8 nucleotides matching TRBD1. Germline V gene lookup returns CDR1 WNHNN and CDR2 SYGVQD (reference sequence). The V gene end was trimmed by 10 bases and the J gene end by 0 bases; junction bases not matched to a gene: 13. This CDR3 has 16 amino acids. The CDR3 reads CATHPGQGGTNYGYTF. The CDR3 DNA follows: TGCGCCACTCACCCCGGACAGGGCGGAACTAACTATGGCTACACCTTC.

This clone has just one count. This chain links TRBV5-1 with TRBJ2-7; TRBD1 agrees at 9 bases. After removal of 5 bases from V and 2 bases from J, the junction contained 11 bases not matched to a gene. Germline CDR1 is SGHRS and CDR2 is YFSETQ. This CDR3 contains 16 residues. The CDR3, as DNA: TGCGCCAGCAGTCTGGTGACGGGACAGGGAGCCTACGAGCAGTACTTC. Protein product: CASSLVTGQGAYEQYF.

The chain joins TRBV4-3 to TRBJ2-7, with a tentative D call TRBD1 (5 bases). Germline V gene lookup returns CDR1 LGHNA and CDR2 YSLEER. The CDR3 is 14 residues long. V lost 1 base, J lost 3 bases, and 10 bases lay in between. This CDR3 reads CASSQALQGYEQYF. CDR3 sequence (DNA): TGCGCCAGCAGCCAAGCACTCCAGGGCTACGAGCAGTACTTC.